A selection of T cell receptor beta chains follows, all from one sample in a study of a mutant IDH1 vaccine in newly diagnosed glioma. Measured with immunoSEQ multiplex PCR; TCRdb has only the in-frame clones, and not every one. The repertoire has under 45,000 clones, roughly 82% of them found once; the top ten carry 18%. These receptors have no known antigen. Sequenced material: PBMCs, taken from a glioma patient whose treatment included an IDH1 peptide vaccine. The receptors come from a man aged 18 to 29 with glioma. Some clones in this sample may be carry-over from other donors' samples. Each CDR3 is given with its conserved first and last residue. D genes are given only for firm matches. Size is stated for part of the rows, as once, few or many counts, or as a class when the clone is expanded.

- | TRBD1 | TRBJ1-2 | TRBV18 | TGTGCCAGCTCACCAGGACAGGGCAAGGATGGCTACACCTTC | CASSPGQGKDGYTF
- | TRBD2 | TRBJ2-7 | TRBV10-3 | TGTGCCATCAGCGGTTGGCTAGCGGGAACCCCCTACGAGCAGTACTTC | CAISGWLAGTPYEQYF
few | - | TRBJ1-1 | TRBV4-3 | TGCGCCAGCAGCCAACTACAGGGAGGGGGAGGCACTGAAGCTTTCTTT | CASSQLQGGGGTEAFF
few | TRBD1 | TRBJ1-5 | TRBV19 | TGTGCCAGTAGTGTATCCCCCCGGACAGGACAACATTTT | CASSVSPRTGQHF
few | - | TRBJ1-5 | TRBV6-5 | TGTGCCAGCAGCCCGGACAGTGATAGCAATCAGCCCCAGCATTTT | CASSPDSDSNQPQHF
- | TRBD1 | TRBJ1-5 | TRBV28 | TGTGCCAGCAGTTTAGGGGACAGGGTAGGTCAGCCCCAGCATTTT | CASSLGDRVGQPQHF
- | - | TRBJ1-1 | TRBV29-1 | TGCAGCGTGACGGAACCCCGGAAATCGGCTTTCTTT | CSVTEPRKSAFF
- | - | TRBJ1-2 | TRBV19 | TGTGCCAGTAGTGGGCAGGTTGCTAACTATGGCTACACCTTC | CASSGQVANYGYTF
few | TRBD1 | TRBJ1-1 | TRBV11-2 | TGTGCCAGCAGCTTCAGGGGGCAGTTGAACACTGAAGCTTTCTTT | CASSFRGQLNTEAFF
- | - | TRBJ2-2 | TRBV19 | TGTGCCAGTAGTGGGGTGACCCCCCCCGGGGAGCTGTTTTTT | CASSGVTPPGELFF
- | - | TRBJ1-1 | TRBV4-2 | TGTGCCAGCAGCCAAACTGATAACATGAACACTGAAGCTTTCTTT | CASSQTDNMNTEAFF
- | - | TRBJ1-5 | TRBV30 | TGTGCCTGGAGTGGGCAGTTGTATAGCAATCAGCCCCAGCATTTT | CAWSGQLYSNQPQHF
- | TRBD1 | TRBJ1-1 | TRBV2 | TGTGCCAGCAGGGGGGACAGGGGATCCCCGGGGGCTTTCTTT | CASRGDRGSPGAFF
- | - | TRBJ2-7 | TRBV18 | TGTGCCAGCTCACCTAGGGACGGAGCCTACGAGCAGTACTTC | CASSPRDGAYEQYF
few | - | TRBJ1-1 | TRBV9 | TGTGCCAGCAGCGTGCTCCATAAAGGACAGACTGAAGCTTTCTTT | CASSVLHKGQTEAFF
- | - | TRBJ1-5 | TRBV4-1 | TGCGCCAGCAGCCAAGTACTCAATAGCAATCAGCCCCAGCATTTT | CASSQVLNSNQPQHF
- | - | TRBJ1-1 | TRBV2 | TGTGCCAGCAGTCGACAGATGAACACTGAAGCTTTCTTT | CASSRQMNTEAFF
- | TRBD2 | TRBJ2-5 | TRBV2 | TGTGCCAGCAGTGAAAATTTTGGCGGGAGATGGATCGAGCAGGAGACCCAGTACTTC | CASSENFGGRWIEQETQYF
- | - | TRBJ1-1 | TRBV27 | TGTGCCAGCAGTCTCGGAGGGGAAGCTTTCTTT | CASSLGGEAFF
- | - | TRBJ2-3 | TRBV6-5 | TGTGCCAGCAGTTACCAGGACTCGGGTACAGATACGCAGTATTTT | CASSYQDSGTDTQYF
- | - | TRBJ1-1 | TRBV29-1 | TGCAGCGTTGAAATGGTAATGAACACTGAAGCTTTCTTT | CSVEMVMNTEAFF
- | TRBD1 | TRBJ2-7 | TRBV2 | TGTGCCAGCAGTGAAGGGCCGGGACAGGGACCCTACGAGCAGTACTTC | CASSEGPGQGPYEQYF
- | TRBD2 | TRBJ2-1 | TRBV27 | TGTGCCAGCAGTCCCTCCGGACTAGCGCGAAGGTGGAATGAGCAGTTCTTC | CASSPSGLARRWNEQFF